This T cell receptor (beta chain) was identified during a study of T cell responses to AZD1222 COVID-19 vaccine. Repertoires were generated with immunoSEQ multiplex PCR, while TCRdb's copy carries only in-frame clones and drops some. The table shows about 120,000 clones, with roughly nine tenths occurring only once. A word on this clone: Its matching antigen is unknown.

Study results and caveats: A reported finding is that nearly half of spike-specific TCRs target unmutated variant regions. Donors were mostly white British, more females; clonal diversity possibly underestimated.

Sequences were derived from peripheral blood, sampled 28 days after the second AZD1222 dose. This clonotype originated in an adult who received the AZD1222 COVID-19 vaccine.

As DNA, the CDR3 is TGTGCCAGCTCACTACGGGCCTTAGGAGGTCAGCCCCAGCATTTT. Translated: CASSLRALGGQPQHF. The rearrangement uses TRBV18 and TRBJ1-5; D gene uncertain. Between the trimmed V and J ends, which lost 4 bases and 6 bases, there was a span of 16 bases. The CDR3 runs 15 residues. Looked up from germline, CDR1 is KGHSH and CDR2 is LQKENI.